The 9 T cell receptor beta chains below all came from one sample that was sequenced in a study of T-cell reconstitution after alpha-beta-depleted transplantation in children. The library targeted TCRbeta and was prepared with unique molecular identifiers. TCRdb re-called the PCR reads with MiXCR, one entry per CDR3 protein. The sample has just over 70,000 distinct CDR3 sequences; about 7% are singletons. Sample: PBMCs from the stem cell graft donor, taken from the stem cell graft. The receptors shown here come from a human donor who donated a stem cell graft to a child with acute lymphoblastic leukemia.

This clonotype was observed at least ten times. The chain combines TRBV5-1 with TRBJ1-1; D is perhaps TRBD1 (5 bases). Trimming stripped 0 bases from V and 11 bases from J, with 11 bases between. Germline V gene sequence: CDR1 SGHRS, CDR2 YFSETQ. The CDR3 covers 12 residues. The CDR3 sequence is CASSLEGPAAFF. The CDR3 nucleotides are TGCGCCAGCAGCTTGGAGGGACCTGCGGCTTTCTTT. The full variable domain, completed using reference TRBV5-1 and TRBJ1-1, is KAGVTQTPRYLIKTRGQQVTLSCSPISGHRSVSWYQQTPGQGLQFLFEYFSETQRNKGNFPGRFSGRQFSNSRSEMNVSTLELGDSALYLCASSLEGPAAFFGQGTRLTVV.

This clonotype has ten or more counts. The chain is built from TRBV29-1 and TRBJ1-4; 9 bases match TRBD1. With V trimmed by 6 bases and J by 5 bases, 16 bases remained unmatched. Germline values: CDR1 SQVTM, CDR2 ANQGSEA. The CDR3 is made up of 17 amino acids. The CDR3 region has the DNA TGCAGCGTCAGGACCGGGACAGGGAGCGGGAGAAATGAAAAACTGTTTTTT. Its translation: CSVRTGTGSGRNEKLFF.

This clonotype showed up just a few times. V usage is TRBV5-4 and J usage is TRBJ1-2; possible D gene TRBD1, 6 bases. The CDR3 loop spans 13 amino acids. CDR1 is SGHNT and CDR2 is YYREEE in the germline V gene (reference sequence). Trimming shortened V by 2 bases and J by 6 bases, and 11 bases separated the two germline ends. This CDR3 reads CASSFFRTDGYTF. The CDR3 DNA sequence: TGTGCCAGCAGCTTTTTTCGGACAGATGGCTACACCTTC.

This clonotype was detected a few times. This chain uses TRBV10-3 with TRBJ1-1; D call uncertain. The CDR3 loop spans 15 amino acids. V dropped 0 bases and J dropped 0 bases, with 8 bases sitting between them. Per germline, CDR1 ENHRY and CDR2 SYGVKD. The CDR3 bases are TGTGCCATCAGTGAGTCGCAGCTTATGAACACTGAAGCTTTCTTT. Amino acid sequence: CAISESQLMNTEAFF.

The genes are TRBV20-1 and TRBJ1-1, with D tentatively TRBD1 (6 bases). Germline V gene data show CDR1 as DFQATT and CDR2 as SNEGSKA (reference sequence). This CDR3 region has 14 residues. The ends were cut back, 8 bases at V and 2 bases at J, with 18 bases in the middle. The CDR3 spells CSSNREGLNTEAFF. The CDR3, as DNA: TGCAGTAGTAACAGGGAAGGACTTAACACTGAAGCTTTCTTT.

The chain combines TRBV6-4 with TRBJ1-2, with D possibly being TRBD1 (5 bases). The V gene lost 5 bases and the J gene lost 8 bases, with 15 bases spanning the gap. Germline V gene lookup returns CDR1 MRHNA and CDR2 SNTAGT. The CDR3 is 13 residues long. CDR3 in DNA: TGTGCCAGCAGTACCGGGAGGGGAGAAGGCTACACCTTC. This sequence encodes CASSTGRGEGYTF.

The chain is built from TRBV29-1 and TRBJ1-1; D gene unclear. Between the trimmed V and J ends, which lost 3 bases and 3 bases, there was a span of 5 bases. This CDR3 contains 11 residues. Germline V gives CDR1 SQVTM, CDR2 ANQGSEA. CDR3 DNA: TGCAGCGTTGAGACGGACACTGAAGCTTTCTTT. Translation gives CSVETDTEAFF. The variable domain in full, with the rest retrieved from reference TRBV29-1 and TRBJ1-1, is SAVISQKPSRDICQRGTSLTIQCQVDSQVTMMFWYRQQPGQSLTLIATANQGSEATYESGFVIDKFPISRPNLTFSTLTVSNMSPEDSSIYLCSVETDTEAFFGQGTRLTVV.

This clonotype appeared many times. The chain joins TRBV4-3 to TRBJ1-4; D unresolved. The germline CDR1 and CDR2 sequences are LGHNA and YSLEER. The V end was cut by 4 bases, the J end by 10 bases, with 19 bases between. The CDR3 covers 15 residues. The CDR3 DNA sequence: TGCGCCAGCAGCCCAGACTTGGCAGGCTTGGGAAAACTGTTTTTT. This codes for CASSPDLAGLGKLFF.

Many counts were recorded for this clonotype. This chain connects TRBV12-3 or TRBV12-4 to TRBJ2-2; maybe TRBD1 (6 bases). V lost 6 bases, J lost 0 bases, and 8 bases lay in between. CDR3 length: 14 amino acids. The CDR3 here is CASRTGPNTGELFF. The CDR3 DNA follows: TGTGCCAGCAGAACAGGGCCGAACACCGGGGAGCTGTTTTTT.